The 8 T cell receptor beta chains below come from one sample, sequenced in a study of OX40 agonist ivuxolimab in advanced cancers. Repertoires were generated with immunoSEQ multiplex PCR, while TCRdb's copy carries only in-frame clones and drops some. The profile shows tens of thousands of clones, about 90% of them singletons. The input for sequencing was CD4+ or CD8+ T cells sorted from blood, taken in a trial of the OX40 agonist ivuxolimab. The receptors were sampled from an adult with an advanced solid tumor such as melanoma, head and neck, liver or kidney cancer.

For this clone: At one end, the junction sequence differs from germline, possibly due to a read error. The chain has TRBV9 and TRBJ1-2; TRBD1 is a possible D gene (5 bases). Germline CDR1 SGDLS, CDR2 YYNGEE. This CDR3 has 15 amino acids. The CDR3: CAGSVDSRTSYGYTF. The CDR3 bases are TGTGCCGGCAGCGTAGACAGTCGTACTAGCTATGGCTACACCTTC.

A single count supports this clone. The gene calls are TRBV7-9 and TRBJ2-1; D is tentatively TRBD1 or TRBD2 (5 bases each). V dropped 5 bases and J dropped 11 bases, with 13 bases sitting between them. The CDR3 totals 12 residues. Germline-derived CDR1 and CDR2 are SEHNR and FQNEAQ (reference sequence). The CDR3 region is CASSRGAFQQFF. CDR3 DNA sequence: TGTGCCAGCAGCCGAGGGGCTTTTCAGCAGTTCTTC.

The CDR3, as DNA: TGTGCCAGCAGCTTGGCAGCGGGAGGGCCGTACGAGCAGTACTTC. Protein sequence: CASSLAAGGPYEQYF. The chain employs TRBV5-6 and TRBJ2-7; 10 bases map to TRBD2. The CDR3 extends over 15 amino acids. V shed 0 bases, J shed 4 bases, and the junction held 4 bases outside the gene matches. Germline V gives CDR1 SGHDT, CDR2 YYEEEE.

The V gene is TRBV2, the J gene TRBJ1-5, with 8 nucleotides matching TRBD1. Trimming removed 3 bases from V and 2 bases from J; junction bases left unmatched: 9. The CDR3 is 17 amino acids. Per germline, CDR1 SNHLY and CDR2 FYNNEI. The CDR3 region is CASSEPTGEVGNQPQHF. The CDR3 nucleotides are TGTGCCAGCAGTGAGCCGACAGGGGAGGTGGGCAATCAGCCCCAGCATTTT.

The chain recombines TRBV9 with TRBJ1-5; 7 bases fit TRBD1. The germline V gene has CDR1 SGDLS and CDR2 YYNGEE. The CDR3 extends over 13 amino acids. The ends lost 3 bases at V and 6 bases at J; junction bases unmatched: 3. The CDR3 here is CASSAQGSQPQHF. The CDR3 region has the DNA TGTGCCAGCAGCGCACAGGGGTCTCAGCCCCAGCATTTT.

V is TRBV30 and J is TRBJ2-5; D uncertain. Germline V CDR1 and CDR2: GTSNPN, SVGIG (reference sequence). The CDR3 has 12 residues. With 2 bases removed from V and 4 bases from J, the gap between germline ends came to 8 bases. CDR3 DNA sequence: TGTGCCTGGAGTTTAAGGGCAGAGACCCAGTACTTC. This translates into CAWSLRAETQYF.

This chain uses TRBV7-9 with TRBJ1-4; D gene ambiguous. The germline gives CDR1 SEHNR, CDR2 FQNEAQ (reference sequence). This CDR3 is built from 17 residues. The ends were cut back, 4 bases at V and 4 bases at J, with 19 bases in the middle. CDR3 protein: CASSSDLDLEFNEKLFF. Written as DNA, the CDR3 is TGTGCCAGCAGCTCGGATTTGGACCTCGAGTTTAATGAAAAACTGTTTTTT.

The CDR3 bases are TGTGCCAGCAGCTTGGGCAATGAGCAGTTCTTC. Translating gives CASSLGNEQFF. The gene calls are TRBV5-4 and TRBJ2-1; D is undetermined. Germline CDR1 reads SGHNT; CDR2 reads YYREEE (reference sequence). V was shortened by 0 bases and J by 6 bases, with 1 base between the two germline ends. The CDR3 consists of 11 residues.